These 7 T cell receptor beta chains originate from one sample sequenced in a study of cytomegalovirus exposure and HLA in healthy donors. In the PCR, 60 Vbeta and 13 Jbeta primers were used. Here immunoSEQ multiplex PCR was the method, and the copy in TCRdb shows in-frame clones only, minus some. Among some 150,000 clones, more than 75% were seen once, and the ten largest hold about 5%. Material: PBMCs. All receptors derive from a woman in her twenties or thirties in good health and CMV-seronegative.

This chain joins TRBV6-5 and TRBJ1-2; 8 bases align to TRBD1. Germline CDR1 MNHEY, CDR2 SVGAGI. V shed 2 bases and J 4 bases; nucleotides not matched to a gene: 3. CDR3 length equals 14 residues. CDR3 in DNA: TGTGCCAGCAGTTACGGGACAGGAACCTATGGCTACACCTTC. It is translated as CASSYGTGTYGYTF.

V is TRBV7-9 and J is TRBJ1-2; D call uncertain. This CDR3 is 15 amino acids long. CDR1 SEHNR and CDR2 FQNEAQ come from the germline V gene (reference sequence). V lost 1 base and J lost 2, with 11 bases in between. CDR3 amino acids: CASSLVTGRNYGYTF. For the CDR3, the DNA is TGTGCCAGCAGCTTAGTTACGGGAAGGAACTATGGCTACACCTTC.

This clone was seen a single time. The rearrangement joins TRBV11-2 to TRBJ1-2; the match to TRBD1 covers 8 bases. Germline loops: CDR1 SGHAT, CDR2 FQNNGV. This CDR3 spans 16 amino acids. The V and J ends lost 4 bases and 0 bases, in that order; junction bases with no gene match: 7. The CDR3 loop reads CASSSRTGSSNYGYTF. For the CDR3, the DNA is TGTGCCAGCAGCTCCCGGACAGGGTCGTCTAACTATGGCTACACCTTC.

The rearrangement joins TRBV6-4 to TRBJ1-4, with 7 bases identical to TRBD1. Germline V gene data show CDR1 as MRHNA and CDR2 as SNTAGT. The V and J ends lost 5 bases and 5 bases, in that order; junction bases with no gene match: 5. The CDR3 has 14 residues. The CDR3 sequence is CASSSGTENEKLFF. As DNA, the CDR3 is TGTGCCAGCAGTTCCGGGACAGAGAATGAAAAACTGTTTTTT.

The CDR3 DNA reads TGTGCCAGCAGGGGAGAGCTTTCCTCACCCCTCCACTTT. Translating gives CASRGELSSPLHF. This chain connects TRBV2 to TRBJ1-6; D is unclear. The V and J ends lost 6 bases and 10 bases respectively, with 13 bases between them. Germline CDR1 reads SNHLY; CDR2 reads FYNNEI. The CDR3 consists of 13 residues. Drawing the rest from reference TRBV2 and TRBJ1-6, the complete variable domain is EPEVTQTPSHQVTQMGQEVILRCVPISNHLYFYWYRQILGQKVEFLVSFYNNEISEKSEIFDDQFSVERPDGSNFTLKIRSTKLEDSAMYFCASRGELSSPLHFGNGTRLTVT.

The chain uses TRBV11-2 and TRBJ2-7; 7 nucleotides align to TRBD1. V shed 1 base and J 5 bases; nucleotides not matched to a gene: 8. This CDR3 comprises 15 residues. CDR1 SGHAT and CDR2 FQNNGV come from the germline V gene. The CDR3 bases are TGTGCCAGCAGCTTAGTACGACAGGGCTTCCACGAGCAGTACTTC. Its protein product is CASSLVRQGFHEQYF.

CDR3 coding DNA: TGTGCCAGTAGTACCCACAGGGCTGGGGCCAACGTCCTGACTTTC. It specifies CASSTHRAGANVLTF. The chain carries TRBV19 and TRBJ2-6; TRBD1 might be the D (6 bases). There are 15 residues in the CDR3. Trimming took 4 bases from V and 2 from J, leaving 9 bases between them. CDR1 is LNHDA and CDR2 is SQIVND in the germline V gene (reference sequence).